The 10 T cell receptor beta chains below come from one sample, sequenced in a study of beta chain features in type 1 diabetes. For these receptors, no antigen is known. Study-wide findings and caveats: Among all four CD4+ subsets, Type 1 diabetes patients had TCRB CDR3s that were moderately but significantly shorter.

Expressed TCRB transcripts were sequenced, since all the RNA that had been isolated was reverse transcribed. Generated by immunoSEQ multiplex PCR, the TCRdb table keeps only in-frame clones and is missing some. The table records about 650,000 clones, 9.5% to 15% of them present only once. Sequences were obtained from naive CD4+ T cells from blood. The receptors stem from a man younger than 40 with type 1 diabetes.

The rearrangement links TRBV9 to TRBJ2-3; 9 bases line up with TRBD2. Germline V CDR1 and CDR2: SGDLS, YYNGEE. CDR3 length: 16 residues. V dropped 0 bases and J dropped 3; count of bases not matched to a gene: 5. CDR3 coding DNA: TGTGCCAGCAGCGTAGTAGCTAGCGGGGTTACAGATACGCAGTATTTT. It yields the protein CASSVVASGVTDTQYF.

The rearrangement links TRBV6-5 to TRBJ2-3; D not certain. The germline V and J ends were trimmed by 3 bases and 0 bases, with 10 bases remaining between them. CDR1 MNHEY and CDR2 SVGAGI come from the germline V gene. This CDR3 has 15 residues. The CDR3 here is CASSYRGGSTDTQYF. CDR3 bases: TGTGCCAGCAGTTATCGCGGCGGAAGCACAGATACGCAGTATTTT.

CDR3 region: CASSFSDNEQFF. CDR3 sequence (DNA): TGTGCCAGCAGCTTCTCGGACAATGAGCAGTTCTTC. This chain links TRBV11-2 with TRBJ2-1; D is unclear. This CDR3 comprises 12 residues. Trimming took 3 bases from V and 5 from J, leaving 5 bases between them. Germline lookup yields CDR1 SGHAT and CDR2 FQNNGV.

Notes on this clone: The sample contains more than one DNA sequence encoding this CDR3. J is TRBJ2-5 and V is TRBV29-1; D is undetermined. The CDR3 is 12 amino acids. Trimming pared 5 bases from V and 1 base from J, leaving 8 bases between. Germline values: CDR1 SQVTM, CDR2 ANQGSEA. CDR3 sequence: CSVSGPQETQYF. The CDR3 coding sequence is TGCAGCGTTTCAGGACCCCAAGAGACCCAGTACTTC.

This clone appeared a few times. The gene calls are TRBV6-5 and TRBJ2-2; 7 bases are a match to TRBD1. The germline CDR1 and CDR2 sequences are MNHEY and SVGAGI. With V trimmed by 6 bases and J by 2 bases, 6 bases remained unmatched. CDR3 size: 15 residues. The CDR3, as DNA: TGTGCCAGCAGGAGAACAGGGGACAACACCGGGGAGCTGTTTTTT. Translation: CASRRTGDNTGELFF.

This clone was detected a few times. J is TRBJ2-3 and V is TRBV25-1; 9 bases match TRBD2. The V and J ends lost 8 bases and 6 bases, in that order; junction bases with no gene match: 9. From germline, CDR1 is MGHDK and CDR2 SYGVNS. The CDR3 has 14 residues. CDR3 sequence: CASAPGLATDTQYF. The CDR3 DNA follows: TGTGCCAGCGCTCCGGGACTAGCAACCGATACGCAGTATTTT.

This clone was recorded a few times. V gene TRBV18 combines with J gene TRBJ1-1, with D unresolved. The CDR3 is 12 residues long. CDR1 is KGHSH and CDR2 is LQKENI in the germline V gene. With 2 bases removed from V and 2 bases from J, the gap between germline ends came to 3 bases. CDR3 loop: CASSPANTEAFF. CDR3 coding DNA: TGTGCCAGCTCACCAGCCAACACTGAAGCTTTCTTT.

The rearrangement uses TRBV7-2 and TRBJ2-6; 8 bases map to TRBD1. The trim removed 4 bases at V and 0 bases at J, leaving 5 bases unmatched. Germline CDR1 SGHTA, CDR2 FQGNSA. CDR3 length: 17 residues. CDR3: CASSSGQVNSGANVLTF. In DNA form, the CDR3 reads TGTGCCAGCAGCTCGGGACAGGTGAACTCTGGGGCCAACGTCCTGACTTTC. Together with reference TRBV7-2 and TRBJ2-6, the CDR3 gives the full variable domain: GAGVSQSPSNKVTEKGKDVELRCDPISGHTALYWYRQSLGQGLEFLIYFQGNSAPDKSGLPSDRFSAERTGGSVSTLTIQRTQQEDSAVYLCASSSGQVNSGANVLTFGAGSRLTVL.

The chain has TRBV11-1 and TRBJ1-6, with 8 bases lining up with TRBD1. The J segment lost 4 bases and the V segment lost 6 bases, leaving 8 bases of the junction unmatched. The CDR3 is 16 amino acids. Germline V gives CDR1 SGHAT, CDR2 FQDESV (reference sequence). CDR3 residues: CASSSAGTGYNSPLHF. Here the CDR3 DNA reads TGTGCCAGCAGTTCAGCCGGGACAGGATATAATTCACCCCTCCACTTT.

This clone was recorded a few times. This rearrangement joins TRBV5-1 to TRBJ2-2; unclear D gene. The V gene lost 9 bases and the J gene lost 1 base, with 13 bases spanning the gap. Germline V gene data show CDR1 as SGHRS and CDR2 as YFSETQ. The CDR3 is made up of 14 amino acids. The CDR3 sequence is CATRRIENTGELFF. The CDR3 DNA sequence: TGCGCCACCAGGCGTATAGAGAACACCGGGGAGCTGTTTTTT.